This T cell receptor beta chain was identified in a study of T cells in Graves' hyperthyroidism and ophthalmopathy. Whole-study context: Peripheral blood was obtained at initial diagnosis, preceding any treatment. Study findings and constraints: In simple terms, a model built on 13 V-J features told ophthalmopathy apart from stable hyperthyroidism.

The V and J ends lost 7 bases and 4 bases respectively, with 19 bases between them. The length of the CDR3 is 15 residues. Per germline, CDR1 MNHEY and CDR2 SVGAGI. Only one count was recorded for this clonotype. Its antigen is unknown. RNA transcripts served as the template for amplifying TCR beta CDR3 regions. TCR CDR3 underwent first-round RT-PCR with the HTBI primer set. TCRdb redid the calling of the multiplex PCR reads with MiXCR, one entry per CDR3 protein. This sample has hundreds of thousands of distinct CDR3 sequences; about a third occur once, and the top ten carry less than 35%. PBMCs were derived from 7.5 to 10 ml fresh peripheral blood.

The TCR was taken from a woman aged 40-49 years with Graves' hyperthyroidism. V usage is TRBV6-5 and J usage is TRBJ1-1; no clear D gene. The specimen was blood. CDR3 DNA sequence: TGTGCCAGCATTAAATATGGAATTTTTACCACTGAAGCTTTCTTT. Translating it yields CASIKYGIFTTEAFF.